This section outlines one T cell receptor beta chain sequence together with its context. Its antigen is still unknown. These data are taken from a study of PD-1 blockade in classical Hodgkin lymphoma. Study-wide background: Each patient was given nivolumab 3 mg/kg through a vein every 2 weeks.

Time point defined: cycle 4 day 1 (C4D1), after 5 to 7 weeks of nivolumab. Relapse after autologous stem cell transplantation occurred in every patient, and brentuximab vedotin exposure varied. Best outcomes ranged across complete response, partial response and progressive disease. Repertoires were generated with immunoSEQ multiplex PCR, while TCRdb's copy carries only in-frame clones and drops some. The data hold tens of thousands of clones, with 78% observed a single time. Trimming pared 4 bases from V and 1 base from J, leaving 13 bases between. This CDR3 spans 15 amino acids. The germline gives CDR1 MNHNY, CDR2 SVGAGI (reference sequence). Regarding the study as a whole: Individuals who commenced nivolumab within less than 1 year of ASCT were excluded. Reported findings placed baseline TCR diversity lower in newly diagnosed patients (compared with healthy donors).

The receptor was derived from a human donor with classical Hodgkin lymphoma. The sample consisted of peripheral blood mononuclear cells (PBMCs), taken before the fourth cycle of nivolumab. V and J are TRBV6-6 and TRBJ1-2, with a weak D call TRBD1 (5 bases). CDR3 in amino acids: CASSSLGGVNYGYTF. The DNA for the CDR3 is TGTGCCAGCAGTTCCCTCGGGGGTGTTAACTATGGCTACACCTTC.